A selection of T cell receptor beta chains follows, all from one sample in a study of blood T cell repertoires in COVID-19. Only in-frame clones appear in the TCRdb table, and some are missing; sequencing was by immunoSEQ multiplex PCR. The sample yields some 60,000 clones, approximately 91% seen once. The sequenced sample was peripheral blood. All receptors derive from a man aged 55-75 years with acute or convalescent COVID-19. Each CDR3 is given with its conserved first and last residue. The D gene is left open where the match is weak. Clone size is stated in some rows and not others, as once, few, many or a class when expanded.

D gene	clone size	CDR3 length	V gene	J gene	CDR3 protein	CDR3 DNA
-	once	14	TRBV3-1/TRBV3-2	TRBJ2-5	CASSQLRAGETQYF	TGTGCCAGCAGCCAACTCCGAGCGGGAGAGACCCAGTACTTC
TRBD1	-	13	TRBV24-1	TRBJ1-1	CATSRDRVRGAFF	TGTGCCACCAGCCGGGACAGGGTCCGTGGGGCTTTCTTT
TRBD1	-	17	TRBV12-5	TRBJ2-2	CASGPAPTGGDTGELFF	TGTGCTAGTGGTCCGGCCCCAACAGGGGGAGACACCGGGGAGCTGTTTTTT
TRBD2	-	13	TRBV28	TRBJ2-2	CVSGRAATGELFF	TGTGTTAGCGGGAGGGCGGCCACCGGGGAGCTGTTTTTT
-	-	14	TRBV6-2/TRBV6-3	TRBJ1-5	CASSHGNSNQPQHF	TGTGCCAGCAGTCACGGGAATAGCAATCAGCCCCAGCATTTT
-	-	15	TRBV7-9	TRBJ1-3	CASSSRGSSGNTIYF	TGTGCCAGCAGCTCCCGGGGGTCGTCTGGAAACACCATATATTTT
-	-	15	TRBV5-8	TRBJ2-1	CASSLGQEVYNEQFF	TGTGCCAGCAGCTTGGGACAGGAGGTCTACAATGAGCAGTTCTTC
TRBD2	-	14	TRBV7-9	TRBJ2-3	CASSRSGNTDTQYF	TGTGCCAGCAGCCGTAGCGGGAACACAGATACGCAGTATTTT
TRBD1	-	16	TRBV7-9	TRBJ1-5	CASSLSGQGKGQPQHF	TGTGCCAGCAGCTTAAGCGGACAGGGGAAAGGTCAGCCCCAGCATTTT
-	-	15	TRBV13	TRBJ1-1	CASNPPGRSNTEAFF	TGTGCCAGCAATCCCCCCGGGAGGTCGAACACTGAAGCTTTCTTT
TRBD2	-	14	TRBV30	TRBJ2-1	CAWKRTSGPNEQFF	TGTGCCTGGAAGAGGACTAGCGGACCCAATGAGCAGTTCTTC
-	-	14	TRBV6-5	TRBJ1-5	CASSEGTSGQPQHF	TGTGCCAGCAGCGAGGGAACCTCGGGGCAGCCCCAGCATTTT
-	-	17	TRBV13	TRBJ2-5	CASSGRGAAPLGETQYF	TGTGCCAGCAGCGGCCGGGGAGCAGCTCCCCTGGGAGAGACCCAGTACTTC
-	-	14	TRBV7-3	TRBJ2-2	CASSLGTNTGELFF	TGTGCCAGCAGCTTAGGGACAAACACCGGGGAGCTGTTTTTT
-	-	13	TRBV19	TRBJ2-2	CASSYQKTGELFF	TGTGCCAGTAGTTATCAGAAAACCGGGGAGCTGTTTTTT
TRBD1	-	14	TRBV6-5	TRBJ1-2	CASSRDRDYYGYTF	TGTGCCAGCAGCCGGGACAGGGACTACTATGGCTACACCTTC
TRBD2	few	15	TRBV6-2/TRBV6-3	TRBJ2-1	CASSQTSGGYNEQFF	TGTGCCAGCAGTCAGACTAGCGGGGGGTACAATGAGCAGTTCTTC
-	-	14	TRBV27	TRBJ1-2	CASRSATALYGYTF	TGTGCCAGCAGGAGCGCGACAGCCCTCTATGGCTACACCTTC
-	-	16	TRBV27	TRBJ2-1	CASFSTLGSSYNEQFF	TGTGCCAGCTTTTCAACTTTGGGGAGCTCCTACAATGAGCAGTTCTTC
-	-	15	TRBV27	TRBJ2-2	CASSLGGAGTGELFF	TGTGCCAGCAGTTTAGGGGGGGCGGGGACCGGGGAGCTGTTTTTT
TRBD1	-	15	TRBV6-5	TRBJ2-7	CASTRTGGATYEQYF	TGTGCCAGCACTCGGACAGGGGGGGCCACCTACGAGCAGTACTTC
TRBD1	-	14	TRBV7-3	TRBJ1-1	CAGSTRGREAEAFF	TGTGCCGGCAGCACCAGGGGGCGAGAGGCTGAAGCTTTCTTT
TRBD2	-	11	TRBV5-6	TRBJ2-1	CASSSGAVWFF	TGTGCCAGCAGTAGCGGGGCGGTTTGGTTCTTC
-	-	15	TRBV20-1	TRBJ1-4	CSASNGGSPNEKLFF	TGCAGTGCTAGTAACGGGGGATCACCTAATGAAAAACTGTTTTTT
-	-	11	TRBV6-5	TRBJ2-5	CASRSQETQYF	TGTGCCAGCAGGAGCCAAGAGACCCAGTACTTC
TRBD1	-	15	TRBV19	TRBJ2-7	CASSTRQGFLGEQYF	TGTGCCAGTAGTACCCGACAGGGTTTCCTCGGCGAGCAGTACTTC
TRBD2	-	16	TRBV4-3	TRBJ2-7	CASSQEGGIPPREQYF	TGCGCCAGCAGCCAAGAGGGGGGGATACCCCCGAGGGAGCAGTACTTC
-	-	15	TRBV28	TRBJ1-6	CASSLSQGHNSPLHF	TGTGCCAGCAGTTTGTCACAGGGCCATAATTCACCCCTCCACTTT
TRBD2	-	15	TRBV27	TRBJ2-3	CASSFGGRAQGTQYF	TGTGCCAGCAGTTTTGGCGGGAGGGCCCAGGGTACGCAGTATTTT
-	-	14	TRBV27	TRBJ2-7	CASSPAGTSREQYF	TGTGCCAGCAGTCCGGCCGGGACTTCGCGCGAGCAGTACTTC
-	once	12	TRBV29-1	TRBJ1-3	CSAKDSGNTIYF	TGCAGCGCTAAGGACTCAGGAAACACCATATATTTT
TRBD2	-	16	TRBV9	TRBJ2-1	CASSPHSAGGNNEQFF	TGTGCCAGCAGCCCCCATTCGGCGGGAGGAAACAATGAGCAGTTCTTC
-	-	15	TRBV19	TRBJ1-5	CASSTSAGYNQPQHF	TGTGCCAGTAGTACCTCTGCCGGGTACAATCAGCCCCAGCATTTT
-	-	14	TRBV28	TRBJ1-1	CATNPQGWNTEAFF	TGTGCCACCAATCCTCAGGGATGGAACACTGAAGCTTTCTTT
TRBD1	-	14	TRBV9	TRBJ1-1	CASSVTGTNTEAFF	TGTGCCAGCAGCGTGACAGGGACGAACACTGAAGCTTTCTTT
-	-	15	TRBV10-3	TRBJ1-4	CAISEHRATNEKLFF	TGTGCCATCAGTGAACACAGGGCAACTAATGAAAAACTGTTTTTT
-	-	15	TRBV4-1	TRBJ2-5	CASSHALTSSKTQYF	TGCGCCAGCAGCCACGCCCTCACTAGCTCCAAGACCCAGTACTTC
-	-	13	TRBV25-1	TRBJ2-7	CASSRGGSYEQYF	TGTGCCAGCAGTAGAGGAGGCAGCTACGAGCAGTACTTC
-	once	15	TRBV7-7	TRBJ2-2	CASSLDASYTGELFF	TGTGCTAGCAGCTTAGATGCAAGCTACACCGGGGAGCTGTTTTTT
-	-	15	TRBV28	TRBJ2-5	CASSLSGTPEETQYF	TGTGCCAGCAGTTTATCCGGGACACCAGAGGAGACCCAGTACTTC
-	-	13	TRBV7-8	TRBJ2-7	CASSLVSASEQYF	TGTGCCAGCAGCTTAGTATCAGCGTCCGAGCAGTACTTC
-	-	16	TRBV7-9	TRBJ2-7	CASSLDGTPGFYEQYF	TGTGCCAGCAGCTTAGACGGCACCCCGGGTTTCTACGAGCAGTACTTC
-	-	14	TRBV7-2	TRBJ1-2	CASSPAEPNYGYTF	TGTGCCAGCAGCCCCGCTGAGCCTAACTATGGCTACACCTTC
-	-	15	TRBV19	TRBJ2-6	CASAPGHRGANVLTF	TGTGCCAGCGCGCCGGGACATCGTGGGGCCAACGTCCTGACTTTC
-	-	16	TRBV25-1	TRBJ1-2	CASSSREAGETYGYTF	TGTGCCAGCAGTAGCCGGGAGGCAGGAGAAACCTATGGCTACACCTTC
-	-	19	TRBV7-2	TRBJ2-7	CASSSKPRDTRTRIDEQYF	TGTGCCAGCAGCTCGAAGCCCCGGGACACCAGGACTAGGATAGACGAGCAGTACTTC
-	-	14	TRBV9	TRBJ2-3	CASSVAGSLDTQYF	TGTGCCAGCAGCGTAGCGGGTAGCCTAGATACGCAGTATTTT
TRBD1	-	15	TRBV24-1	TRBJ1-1	CATSDPGQPNTEAFF	TGTGCCACCAGTGACCCGGGACAGCCTAACACTGAAGCTTTCTTT